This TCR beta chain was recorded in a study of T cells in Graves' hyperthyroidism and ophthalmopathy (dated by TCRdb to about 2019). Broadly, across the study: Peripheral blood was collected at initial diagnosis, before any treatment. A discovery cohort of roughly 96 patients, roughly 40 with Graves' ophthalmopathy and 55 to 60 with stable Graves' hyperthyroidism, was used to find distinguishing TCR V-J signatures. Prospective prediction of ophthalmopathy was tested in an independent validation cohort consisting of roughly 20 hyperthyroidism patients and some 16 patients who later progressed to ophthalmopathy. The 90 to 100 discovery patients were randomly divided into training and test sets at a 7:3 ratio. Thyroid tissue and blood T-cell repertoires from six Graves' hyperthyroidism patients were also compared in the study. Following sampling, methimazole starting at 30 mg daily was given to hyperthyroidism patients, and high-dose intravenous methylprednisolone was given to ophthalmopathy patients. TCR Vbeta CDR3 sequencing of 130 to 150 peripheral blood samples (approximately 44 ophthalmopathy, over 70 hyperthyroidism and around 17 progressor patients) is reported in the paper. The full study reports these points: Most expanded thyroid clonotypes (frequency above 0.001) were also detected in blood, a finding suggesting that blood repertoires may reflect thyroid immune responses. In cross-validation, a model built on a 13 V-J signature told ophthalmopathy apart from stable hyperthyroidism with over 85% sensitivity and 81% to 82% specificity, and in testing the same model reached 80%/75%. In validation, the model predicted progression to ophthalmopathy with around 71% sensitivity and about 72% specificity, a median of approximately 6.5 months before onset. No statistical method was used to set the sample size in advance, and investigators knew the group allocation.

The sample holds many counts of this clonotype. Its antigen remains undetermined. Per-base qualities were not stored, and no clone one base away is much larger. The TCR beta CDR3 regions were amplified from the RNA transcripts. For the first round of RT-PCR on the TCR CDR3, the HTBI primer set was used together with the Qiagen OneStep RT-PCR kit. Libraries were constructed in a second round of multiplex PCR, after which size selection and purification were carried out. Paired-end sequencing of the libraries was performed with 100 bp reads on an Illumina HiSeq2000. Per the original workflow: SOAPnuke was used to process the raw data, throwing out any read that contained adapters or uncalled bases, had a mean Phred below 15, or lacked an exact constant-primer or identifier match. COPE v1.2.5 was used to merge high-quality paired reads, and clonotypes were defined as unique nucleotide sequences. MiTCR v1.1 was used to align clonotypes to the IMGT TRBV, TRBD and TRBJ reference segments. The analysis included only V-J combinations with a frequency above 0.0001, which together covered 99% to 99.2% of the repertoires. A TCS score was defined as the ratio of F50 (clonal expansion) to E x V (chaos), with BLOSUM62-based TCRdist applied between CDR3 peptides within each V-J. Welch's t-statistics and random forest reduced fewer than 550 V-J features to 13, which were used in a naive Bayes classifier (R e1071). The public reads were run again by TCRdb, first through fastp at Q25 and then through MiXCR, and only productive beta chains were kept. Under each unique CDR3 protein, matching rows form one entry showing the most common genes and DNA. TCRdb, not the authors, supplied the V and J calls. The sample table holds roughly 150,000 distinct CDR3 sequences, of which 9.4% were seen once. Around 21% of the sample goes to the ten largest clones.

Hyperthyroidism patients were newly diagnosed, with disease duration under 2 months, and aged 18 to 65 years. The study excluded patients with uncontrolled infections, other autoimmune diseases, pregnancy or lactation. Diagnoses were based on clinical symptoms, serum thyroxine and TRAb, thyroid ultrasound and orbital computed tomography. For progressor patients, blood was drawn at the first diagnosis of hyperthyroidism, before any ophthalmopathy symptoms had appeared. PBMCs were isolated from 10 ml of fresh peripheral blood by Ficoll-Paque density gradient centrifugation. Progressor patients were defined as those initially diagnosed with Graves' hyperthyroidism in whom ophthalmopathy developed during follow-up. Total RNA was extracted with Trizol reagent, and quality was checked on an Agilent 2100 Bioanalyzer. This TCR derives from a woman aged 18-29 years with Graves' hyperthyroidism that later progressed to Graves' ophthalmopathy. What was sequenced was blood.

The nucleotides are TGTGCCAGCAGTGAAGCGCTTAGGACAGGAAGACTTAGTGCCTACGAGCAGTACTTC. This codes for CASSEALRTGRLSAYEQYF. The sequence is built from TRBV2 and TRBJ2-7, and TRBD1 matches 7 of the central bases. Its CDR3 holds 19 amino acids, cysteine through phenylalanine. The CDR3 DNA has 57 bases and is translated from base 1. CDR1 and CDR2 (SNHLY, FYNNEI) derive from the germline V gene. Clipping removes 0 bases from V and 2 bases from J, with 16 as the unmatched junction base count. The entire variable domain, with the stretches around the CDR3 drawn from the reference TRBV2 and TRBJ2-7 proteins, is EPEVTQTPSHQVTQMGQEVILRCVPISNHLYFYWYRQILGQKVEFLVSFYNNEISEKSEIFDDQFSVERPDGSNFTLKIRSTKLEDSAMYFCASSEALRTGRLSAYEQYFGPGTRLTVT.